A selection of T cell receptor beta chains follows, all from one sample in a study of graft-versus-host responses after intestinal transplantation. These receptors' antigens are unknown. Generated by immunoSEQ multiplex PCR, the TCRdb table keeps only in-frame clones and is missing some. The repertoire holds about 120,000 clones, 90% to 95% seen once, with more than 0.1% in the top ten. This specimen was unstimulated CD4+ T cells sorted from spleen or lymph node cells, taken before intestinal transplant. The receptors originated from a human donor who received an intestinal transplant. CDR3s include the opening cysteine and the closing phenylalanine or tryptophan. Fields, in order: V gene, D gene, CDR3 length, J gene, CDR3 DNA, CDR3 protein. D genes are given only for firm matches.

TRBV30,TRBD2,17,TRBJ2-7,TGTGCCTGGAGTGCCGGGACTAGCGGGATTAGCTCCTACGAGCAGTACTTC,CAWSAGTSGISSYEQYF
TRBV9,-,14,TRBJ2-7,TGTGCCAGCAGCTTAGGGGTTGGGTACTACGAGCAGTACTTC,CASSLGVGYYEQYF
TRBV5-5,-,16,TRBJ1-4,TGTGCCAGCAGCTTGGCAGGAGGGGCACTAGGGGAAAAACTGTTTTTT,CASSLAGGALGEKLFF
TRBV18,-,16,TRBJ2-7,TGTGCCAGCTCGCCGCCTTCGGGGCGGAACTCCTACGAGCAGTACTTC,CASSPPSGRNSYEQYF
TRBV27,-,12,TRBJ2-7,TGTGCCAGCAGTTTGCAGGGTTACGAGCAGTACTTC,CASSLQGYEQYF
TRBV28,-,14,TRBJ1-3,TGTGCCAGCAGAGGACAGACTACTGGAAACACCATATATTTT,CASRGQTTGNTIYF
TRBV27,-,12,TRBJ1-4,TGTGCCAGCAGTTTAAGGGGTGAAAAACTGTTTTTT,CASSLRGEKLFF
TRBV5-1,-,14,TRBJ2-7,TGCGCCAGCAGTCCAGGGCCGAGCTCCTACGAGCAGTACTTC,CASSPGPSSYEQYF
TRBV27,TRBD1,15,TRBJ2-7,TGTGCCAGCGGCAAGACAGGGAAAGGGGCCTACGAGCAGTACTTC,CASGKTGKGAYEQYF
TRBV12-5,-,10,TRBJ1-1,TGTGCTAGTGGTTCCCGGGAAGCTTTCTTT,CASGSREAFF